The clone carrying this T cell receptor beta chain has just one count. As yet, its antigen is unknown. These data are taken from a study of chemoradiotherapy in HPV16-positive cancers. Generated by immunoSEQ multiplex PCR, the TCRdb table keeps only in-frame clones and is missing some. The table has 10,000 or so clones, roughly 73% seen once. Findings and caveats of the study: Non-HPV-specific T cells did not expand in tumors during treatment, whereas candidate HPV-specific clones and E7-related motifs did.

Germline CDR1 is SGHNT and CDR2 is YYREEE (reference sequence). The CDR3 runs 15 residues. V gave up 3 bases and J gave up 2 bases, with 15 bases separating them. This TCR derives from a human donor with HPV-associated anogenital cancer. The V call is TRBV5-4, the J call TRBJ2-7; D is possibly TRBD2 (6 bases). This material was obtained from a patient who underwent chemoradiotherapy. DNA for the CDR3: TGTGCCAGCAGCTCCGGAGGGGTCGTCGCCTACGAGCAGTACTTC. This translates into CASSSGGVVAYEQYF. Using reference TRBV5-4 and TRBJ2-7 for the parts outside the CDR3, the full variable domain is ETGVTQSPTHLIKTRGQQVTLRCSSQSGHNTVSWYQQALGQGPQFIFQYYREEENGRGNFPPRFSGLQFPNYSSELNVNALELDDSALYLCASSSGGVVAYEQYFGPGTRLTVT.